This T cell receptor (beta chain) appears in the sequencing data of a study of quantifying T cell responses using KT2 cells. In the study overall: Reverse transcription used primers in the TCR alpha and beta constant regions.

An oligo carrying a UMI was ligated to the cDNA 3' end. An equimolar mix of RC1.1 and RC1.2 primed the beta chain across TRBC1 and TRBC2. From the UMI-ligation and nested PCR reads, TCRdb called clonotypes with MiXCR, one entry per CDR3 protein. The sample includes about 33,000 distinct CDR3 sequences, approximately 10% of them seen just once. This clonotype was picked up a small number of times. This CDR3 contains 16 residues. Losses at the gene ends were 2 bases for V and 6 bases for J; bases not matched to a gene: 9. Per germline, CDR1 DFQATT and CDR2 SNEGSKA (reference sequence). The clonotype originates from a human donor. The chain recombines TRBV20-1 with TRBJ2-1, with TRBD1 matching 11 bases. Sequences were obtained from PBMCs spiked with cells of the T cell clone KT2. CDR3 region: CSARFGGQGAINEQFF. The CDR3 DNA reads as TGCAGTGCTAGATTCGGCGGACAGGGGGCGATCAATGAGCAGTTCTTC.